This entry is about one T cell receptor beta chain. What it binds is unknown. The data were obtained in a study of T-cell memory formation after mild COVID-19. Findings and limits, study-wide: Some responding clones appeared in pre-infection memory, suggesting cross-reactive memory joined. Day 15 to 85 contractors were CD4/CD8 balanced; later expanders leaned CD4+. A second wave of clones peaked on day 37, and their SARS-CoV-2 specificity went unconfirmed.

V was clipped by 2 bases and J by 8 bases, with 16 bases between them. The CDR3 has 16 residues. TCRdb fed the 5' RACE reads into MiXCR, producing one record per CDR3 protein. The sample has almost 550,000 distinct CDR3 sequences; about a fifth are singletons. J is TRBJ1-6 and V is TRBV12-3 or TRBV12-4, with D possibly matching TRBD1 (5 bases). Sequenced input: PBMCs or a T cell subset sorted from them (not recorded which). This TCR derives from an adult woman who had mild COVID-19 (a few samples of this study predate the infection). Cell type and time point are not known. As DNA, the CDR3 is TGTGCCAGCAGTTTACGAAGGGACCTAAGGGATTCACCCCTCCACTTT. It translates to CASSLRRDLRDSPLHF.